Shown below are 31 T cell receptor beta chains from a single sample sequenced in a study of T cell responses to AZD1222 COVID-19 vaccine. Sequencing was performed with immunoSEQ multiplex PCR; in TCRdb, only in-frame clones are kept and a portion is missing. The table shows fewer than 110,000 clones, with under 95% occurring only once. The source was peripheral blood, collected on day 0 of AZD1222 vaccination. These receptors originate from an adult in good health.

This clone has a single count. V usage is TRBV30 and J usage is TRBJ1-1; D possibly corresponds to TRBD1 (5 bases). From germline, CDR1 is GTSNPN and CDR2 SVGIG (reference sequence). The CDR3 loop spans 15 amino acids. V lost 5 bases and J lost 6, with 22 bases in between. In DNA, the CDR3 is TGTGCCTGGGGAACAGGTAGTTTGGGACTGTCTGAAGCTTTCTTT. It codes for CAWGTGSLGLSEAFF.

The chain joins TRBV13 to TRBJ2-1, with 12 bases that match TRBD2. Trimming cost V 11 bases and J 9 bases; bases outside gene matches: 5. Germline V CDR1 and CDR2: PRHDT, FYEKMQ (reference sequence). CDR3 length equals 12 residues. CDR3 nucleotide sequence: TGTGCCTCCGGACTAGCGGGGTTTGAGCAGTTCTTC. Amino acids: CASGLAGFEQFF.

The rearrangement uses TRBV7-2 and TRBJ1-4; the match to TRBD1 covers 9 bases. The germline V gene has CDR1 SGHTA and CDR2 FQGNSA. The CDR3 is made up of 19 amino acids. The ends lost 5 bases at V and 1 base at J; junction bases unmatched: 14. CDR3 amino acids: CASSPIPGTGIITNEKLFF. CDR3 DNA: TGTGCCAGCAGCCCCATTCCCGGGACAGGGATAATAACTAATGAAAAACTGTTTTTT.

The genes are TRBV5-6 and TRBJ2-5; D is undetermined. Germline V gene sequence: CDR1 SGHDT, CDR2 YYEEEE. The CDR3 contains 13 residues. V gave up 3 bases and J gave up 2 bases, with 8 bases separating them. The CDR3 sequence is CASSSVVQETQYF. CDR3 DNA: TGTGCCAGCAGCTCAGTGGTACAAGAGACCCAGTACTTC.

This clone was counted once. CDR3 nucleotides: TGTGCCAGCAGTCCTAGACCTGGACGTGGCTACACCTTC. Translating it yields CASSPRPGRGYTF. This sequence joins TRBV27 and TRBJ1-2, with D unresolved. The length of the CDR3 is 13 residues. V shed 5 bases and J shed 7 bases, with 14 bases lying between them. CDR1 is MNHEY, CDR2 SMNVEV, per germline (reference sequence).

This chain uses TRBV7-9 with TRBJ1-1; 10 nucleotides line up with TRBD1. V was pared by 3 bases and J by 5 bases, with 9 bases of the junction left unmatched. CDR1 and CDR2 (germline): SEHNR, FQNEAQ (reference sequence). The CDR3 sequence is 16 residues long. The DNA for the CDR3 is TGTGCCAGCAGCTTTAAGACCGGGACAGGGGTGACTGAAGCTTTCTTT. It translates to CASSFKTGTGVTEAFF. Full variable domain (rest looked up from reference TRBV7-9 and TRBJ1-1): DTGVSQNPRHKITKRGQNVTFRCDPISEHNRLYWYRQTLGQGPEFLTYFQNEAQLEKSRLLSDRFSAERPKGSFSTLEIQRTEQGDSAMYLCASSFKTGTGVTEAFFGQGTRLTVV.

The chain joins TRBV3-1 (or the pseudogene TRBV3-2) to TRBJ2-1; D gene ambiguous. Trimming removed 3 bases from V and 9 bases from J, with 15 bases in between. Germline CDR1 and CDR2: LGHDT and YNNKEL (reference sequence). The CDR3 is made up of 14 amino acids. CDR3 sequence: CASSHETRTGEQFF. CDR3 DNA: TGTGCCAGCAGCCACGAAACACGGACGGGTGAGCAGTTCTTC.

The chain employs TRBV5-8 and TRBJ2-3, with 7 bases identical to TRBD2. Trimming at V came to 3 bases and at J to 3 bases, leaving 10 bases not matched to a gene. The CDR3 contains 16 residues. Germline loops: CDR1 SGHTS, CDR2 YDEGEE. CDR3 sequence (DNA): TGTGCCAGCAGCTCCAGGACTAGGAGGAGGACAGATACGCAGTATTTT. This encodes CASSSRTRRRTDTQYF.

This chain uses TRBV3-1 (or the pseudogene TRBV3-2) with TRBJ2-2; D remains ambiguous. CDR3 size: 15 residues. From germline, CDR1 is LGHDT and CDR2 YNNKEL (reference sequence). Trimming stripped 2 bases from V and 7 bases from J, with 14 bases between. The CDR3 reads CASSQLVGFGGELFF. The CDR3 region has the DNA TGTGCCAGCAGCCAATTAGTGGGGTTCGGCGGGGAGCTGTTTTTT.

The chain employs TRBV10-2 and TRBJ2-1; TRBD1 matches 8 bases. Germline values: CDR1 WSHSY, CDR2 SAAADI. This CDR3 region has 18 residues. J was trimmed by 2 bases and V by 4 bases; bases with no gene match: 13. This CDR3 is CASSVSDLGQGTYNEQFF. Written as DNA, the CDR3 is TGCGCCAGCAGTGTATCTGACCTAGGACAGGGTACCTACAATGAGCAGTTCTTC.

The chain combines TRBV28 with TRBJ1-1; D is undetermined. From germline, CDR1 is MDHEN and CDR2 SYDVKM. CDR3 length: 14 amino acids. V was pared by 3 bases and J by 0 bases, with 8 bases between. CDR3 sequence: CASSFLQMNTEAFF. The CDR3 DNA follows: TGTGCCAGCAGTTTCCTACAGATGAACACTGAAGCTTTCTTT. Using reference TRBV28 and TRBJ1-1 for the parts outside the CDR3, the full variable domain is DVKVTQSSRYLVKRTGEKVFLECVQDMDHENMFWYRQDPGLGLRLIYFSYDVKMKEKGDIPEGYSVSREKKERFSLILESASTNQTSMYLCASSFLQMNTEAFFGQGTRLTVV.

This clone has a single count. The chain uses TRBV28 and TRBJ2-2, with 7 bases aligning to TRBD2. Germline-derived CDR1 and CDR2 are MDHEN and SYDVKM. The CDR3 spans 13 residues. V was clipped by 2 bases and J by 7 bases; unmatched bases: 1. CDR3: CASSLGGGGELFF. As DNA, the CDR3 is TGTGCCAGCAGTTTAGGGGGGGGCGGGGAGCTGTTTTTT.

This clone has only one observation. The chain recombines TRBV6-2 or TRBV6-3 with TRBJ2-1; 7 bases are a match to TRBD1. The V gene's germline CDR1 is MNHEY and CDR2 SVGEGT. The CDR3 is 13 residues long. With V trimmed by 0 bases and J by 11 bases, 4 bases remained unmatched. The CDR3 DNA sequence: TGTGCCAGCAGTTACTCGGGGGACAGACAGCAGTTCTTC. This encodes CASSYSGDRQQFF.

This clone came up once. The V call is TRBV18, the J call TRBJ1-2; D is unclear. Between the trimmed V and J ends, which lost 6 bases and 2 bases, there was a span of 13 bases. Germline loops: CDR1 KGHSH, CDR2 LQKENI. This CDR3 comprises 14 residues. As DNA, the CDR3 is TGTGCCAGCTCCCAACGGGGAGCAAACTATGGCTACACCTTC. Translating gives CASSQRGANYGYTF.

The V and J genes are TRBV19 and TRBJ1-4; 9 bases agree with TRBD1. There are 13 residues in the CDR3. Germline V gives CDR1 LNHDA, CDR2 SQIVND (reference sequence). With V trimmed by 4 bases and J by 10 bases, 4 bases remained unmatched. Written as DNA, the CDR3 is TGTGCCAGTAGTACGGGACAGGGCGGAAAACTGTTTTTT. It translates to CASSTGQGGKLFF. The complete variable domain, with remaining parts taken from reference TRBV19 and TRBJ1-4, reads DGGITQSPKYLFRKEGQNVTLSCEQNLNHDAMYWYRQDPGQGLRLIYYSQIVNDFQKGDIAEGYSVSREKKESFPLTVTSAQKNPTAFYLCASSTGQGGKLFFGSGTQLSVL.

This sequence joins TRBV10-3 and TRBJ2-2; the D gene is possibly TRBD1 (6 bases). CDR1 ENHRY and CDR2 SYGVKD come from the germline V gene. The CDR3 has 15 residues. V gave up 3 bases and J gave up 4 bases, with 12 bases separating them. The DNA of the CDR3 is TGTGCCATCAGTGAACCCGGGACAAGCACCGGGGAGCTGTTTTTT. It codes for CAISEPGTSTGELFF.

CDR3 loop: CASSLEGMGEAFF. CDR3 nucleotide sequence: TGCGCCAGCAGCTTGGAAGGGATGGGGGAAGCTTTCTTT. J is TRBJ1-1 and V is TRBV5-1; D gene ambiguous. This CDR3 has 13 amino acids. Germline V gene data show CDR1 as SGHRS and CDR2 as YFSETQ. V was pared by 0 bases and J by 8 bases, with 11 bases between.

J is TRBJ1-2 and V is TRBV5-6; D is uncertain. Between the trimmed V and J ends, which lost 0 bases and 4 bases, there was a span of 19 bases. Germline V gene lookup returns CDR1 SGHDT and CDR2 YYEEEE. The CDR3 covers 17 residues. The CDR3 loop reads CASSLGMTPRTGYGYTF. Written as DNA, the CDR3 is TGTGCCAGCAGCTTGGGGATGACCCCGCGTACTGGCTATGGCTACACCTTC.

In DNA, the CDR3 is TGTGCCATCAGTAACGCCGGGGGGTCTGGGTACGAGCAGTACTTC. Encoded protein: CAISNAGGSGYEQYF. This rearrangement joins TRBV10-3 to TRBJ2-7; 7 nucleotides line up with TRBD2. This CDR3 spans 15 amino acids. Germline V gives CDR1 ENHRY, CDR2 SYGVKD. V dropped 5 bases and J dropped 4; count of bases not matched to a gene: 11.

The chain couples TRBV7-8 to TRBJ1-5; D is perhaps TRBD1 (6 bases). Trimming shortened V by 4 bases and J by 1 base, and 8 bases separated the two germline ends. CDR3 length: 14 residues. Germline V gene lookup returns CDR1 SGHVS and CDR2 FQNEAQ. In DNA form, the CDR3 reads TGTGCCAGCAGCTATGGACAGAGCAATCAGCCCCAGCATTTT. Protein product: CASSYGQSNQPQHF.

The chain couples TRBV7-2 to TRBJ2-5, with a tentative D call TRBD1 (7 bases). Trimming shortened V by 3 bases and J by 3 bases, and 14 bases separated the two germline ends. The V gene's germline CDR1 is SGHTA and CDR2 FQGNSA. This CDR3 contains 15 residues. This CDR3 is CASSFRQGGEETQYF. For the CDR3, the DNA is TGTGCCAGCAGCTTCCGACAGGGCGGGGAAGAGACCCAGTACTTC.

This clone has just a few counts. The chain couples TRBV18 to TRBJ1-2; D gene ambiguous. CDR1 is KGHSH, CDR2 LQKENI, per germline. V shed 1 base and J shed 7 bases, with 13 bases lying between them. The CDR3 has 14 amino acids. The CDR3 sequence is CASSPLEGGGGYTF. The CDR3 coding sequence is TGTGCCAGCTCACCACTGGAGGGTGGTGGTGGCTACACCTTC.

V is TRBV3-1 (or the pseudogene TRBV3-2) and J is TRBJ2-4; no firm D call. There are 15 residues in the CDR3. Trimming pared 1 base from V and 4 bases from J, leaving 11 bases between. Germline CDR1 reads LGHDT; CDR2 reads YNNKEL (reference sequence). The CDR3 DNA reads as TGTGCCAGCAGCCAAGTAAGCGCCGAAAAAAACATTCAGTACTTC. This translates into CASSQVSAEKNIQYF.

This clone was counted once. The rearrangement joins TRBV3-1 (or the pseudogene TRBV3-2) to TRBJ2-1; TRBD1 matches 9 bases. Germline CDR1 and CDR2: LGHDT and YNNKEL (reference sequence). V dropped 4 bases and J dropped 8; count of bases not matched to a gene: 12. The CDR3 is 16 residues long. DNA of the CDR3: TGTGCCAGCAGCCCATCCGGGACAGGGAGGAGCGATGAGCAGTTCTTC. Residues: CASSPSGTGRSDEQFF.

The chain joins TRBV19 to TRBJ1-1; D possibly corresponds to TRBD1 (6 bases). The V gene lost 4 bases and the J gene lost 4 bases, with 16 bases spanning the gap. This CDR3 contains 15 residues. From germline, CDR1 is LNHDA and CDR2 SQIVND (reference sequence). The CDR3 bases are TGTGCCAGTAGTAAAGAGCAAGCAGGGGTCACTGAAGCTTTCTTT. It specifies CASSKEQAGVTEAFF.

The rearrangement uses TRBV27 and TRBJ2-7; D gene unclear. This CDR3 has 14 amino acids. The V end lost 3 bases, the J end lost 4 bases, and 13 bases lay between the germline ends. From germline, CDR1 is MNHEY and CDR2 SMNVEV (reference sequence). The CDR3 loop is CASSFVAYGYEQYF. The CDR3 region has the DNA TGTGCCAGCAGTTTTGTAGCATACGGTTACGAGCAGTACTTC.

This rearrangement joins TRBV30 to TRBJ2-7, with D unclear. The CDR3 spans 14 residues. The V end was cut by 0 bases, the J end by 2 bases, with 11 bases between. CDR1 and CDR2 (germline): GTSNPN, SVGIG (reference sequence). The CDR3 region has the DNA TGTGCCTGGAGTGTACTGGGCAACCCCTACGAGCAGTACTTC. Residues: CAWSVLGNPYEQYF.

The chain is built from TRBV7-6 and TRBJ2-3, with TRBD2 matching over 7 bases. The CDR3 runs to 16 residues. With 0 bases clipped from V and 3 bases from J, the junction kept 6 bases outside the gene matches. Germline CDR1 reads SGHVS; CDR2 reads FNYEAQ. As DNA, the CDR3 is TGTGCCAGCAGCTTAGCAACGGGGCGGGGGACAGATACGCAGTATTTT. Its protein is CASSLATGRGTDTQYF.

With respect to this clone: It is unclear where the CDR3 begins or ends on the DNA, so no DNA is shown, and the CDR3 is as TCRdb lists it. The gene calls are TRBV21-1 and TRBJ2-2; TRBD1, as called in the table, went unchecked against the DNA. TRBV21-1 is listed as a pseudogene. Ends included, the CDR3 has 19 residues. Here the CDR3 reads CASSKVGAVGQGNTGELFF.

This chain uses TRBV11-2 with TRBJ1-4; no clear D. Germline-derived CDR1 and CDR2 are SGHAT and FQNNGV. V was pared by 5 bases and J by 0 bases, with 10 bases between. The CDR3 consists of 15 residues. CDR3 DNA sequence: TGTGCCAGCAGCCCCCGCACGGCAACTAATGAAAAACTGTTTTTT. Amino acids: CASSPRTATNEKLFF.

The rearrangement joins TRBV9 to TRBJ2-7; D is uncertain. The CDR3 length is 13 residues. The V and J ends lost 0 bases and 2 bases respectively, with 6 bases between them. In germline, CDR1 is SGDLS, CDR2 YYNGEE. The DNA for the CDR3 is TGTGCCAGCAGCGTAGGGAATACCTACGAGCAGTACTTC. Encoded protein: CASSVGNTYEQYF.